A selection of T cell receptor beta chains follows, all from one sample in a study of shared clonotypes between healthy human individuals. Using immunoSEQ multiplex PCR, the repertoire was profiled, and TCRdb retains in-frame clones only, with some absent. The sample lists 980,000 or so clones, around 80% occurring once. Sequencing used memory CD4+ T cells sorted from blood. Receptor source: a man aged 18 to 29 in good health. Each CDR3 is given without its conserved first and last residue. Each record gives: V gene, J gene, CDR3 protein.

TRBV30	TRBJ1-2	AWKVAGPQSKLNYGYT
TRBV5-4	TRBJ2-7	ASSAAQASGDLEQY
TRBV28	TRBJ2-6	ASSLSGAGANVLT
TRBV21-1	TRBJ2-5	ASSKIRDREKDPDETQY
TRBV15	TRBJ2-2	ATSREGSGGGELF
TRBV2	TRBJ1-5	ASNAGGWQPQH
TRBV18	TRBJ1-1	ASSPPGVGLGSVNTEAF
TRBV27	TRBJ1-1	ASSREGTEAF
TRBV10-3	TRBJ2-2	AISETQQNTGELF
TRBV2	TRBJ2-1	ASRLLAGGYEQF
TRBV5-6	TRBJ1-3	ASSLTGDGNTIY
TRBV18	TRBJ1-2	ASSPPTGAETGGYT
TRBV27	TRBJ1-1	ASSPGGMRFSPAEAF
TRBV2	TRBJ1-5	ASSVGTLLVNQPQH
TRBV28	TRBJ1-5	ASRARDGSYGRPQH
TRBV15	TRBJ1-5	ATSSGPSNQPQH
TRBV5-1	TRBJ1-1	ASSDAGHAGTEAF